This TCR beta chain stems from a study of control samples from healthy donors and cancer patients. Clones were sequenced by immunoSEQ multiplex PCR, and TCRdb holds only the in-frame ones, with some missing. Of 130,000 or so clones detected, around 92% appear once; the ten largest clones hold about 7.6%. Trimming stripped 2 bases from V and 5 bases from J, with 7 bases between. This CDR3 contains 13 residues. Germline CDR1 SNHLY, CDR2 FYNNEI. The sequencing input was PBMCs. The rearrangement links TRBV2 to TRBJ1-5; D might be TRBD1 (5 bases). This sequence originates from a man aged 45-65 years with head and neck cancer. DNA for the CDR3: TGTGCCAGCAGTGAACAGGGAGATCAGCCCCAGCATTTT. It codes for CASSEQGDQPQHF.